The next 9 T cell receptor beta chains were all read from a single sample in a study of blood T cell repertoires in COVID-19. Assay used: immunoSEQ multiplex PCR; TCRdb lists only in-frame clones, some missing. The sample has about 160,000 clones, 90% to 95% seen once. The sample was peripheral blood. The receptors come from a woman in her fifties or sixties with acute or convalescent COVID-19.

The chain carries TRBV6-5 and TRBJ1-5; 8 positions agree with TRBD1. Unmatched junction bases numbered 5, after V lost 4 bases and J lost 6 bases. The CDR3 length is 14 residues. Germline assignment: CDR1 MNHEY and CDR2 SVGAGI. In DNA, the CDR3 is TGTGCCAGCAGTTGGACAGGGACGGGTCAGCCCCAGCATTTT. Translation gives CASSWTGTGQPQHF.

The chain uses TRBV4-3 and TRBJ1-4, with D uncertain. V lost 0 bases and J 3 bases, leaving 8 bases between the germline ends. Germline loops: CDR1 LGHNA, CDR2 YSLEER. This CDR3 comprises 15 residues. The CDR3 DNA reads TGCGCCAGCAGCCAAGATCTGCAGTCTAATGAAAAACTGTTTTTT. Translating gives CASSQDLQSNEKLFF.

The chain recombines TRBV4-1 with TRBJ2-7, with D possibly being TRBD1 (6 bases). Germline V lookup: CDR1 MGHRA, CDR2 YSYEKL. Trimming pared 4 bases from V and 5 bases from J, leaving 9 bases between. The CDR3 runs 12 residues. The CDR3 protein is CASSPSGDEQYF. Here the CDR3 DNA reads TGCGCCAGCAGCCCTTCAGGGGACGAGCAGTACTTC.

This rearrangement joins TRBV28 to TRBJ1-4; D not certain. Trimming cost V 1 base and J 5 bases, with 8 bases left between them. The CDR3 length is 14 residues. Germline CDR1 MDHEN, CDR2 SYDVKM. Here the CDR3 reads CASSLYTINEKLFF. Written as DNA, the CDR3 is TGTGCCAGCAGTTTATATACAATAAATGAAAAACTGTTTTTT.

The chain combines TRBV27 with TRBJ1-1, with D hard to call. Trimming left V 3 bases short and J 2 bases short, with 10 bases between. CDR1 MNHEY and CDR2 SMNVEV come from the germline V gene (reference sequence). CDR3 length: 14 residues. CDR3 residues: CASSFKQQNTEAFF. The CDR3 region has the DNA TGTGCCAGCAGTTTCAAACAGCAAAACACTGAAGCTTTCTTT.

The V gene is TRBV9, the J gene TRBJ2-3; tentative D call: TRBD1 (6 bases). There are 16 residues in the CDR3. The V end lost 3 bases, the J end lost 2 bases, and 16 bases lay between the germline ends. CDR1 and CDR2 (germline): SGDLS, YYNGEE. The CDR3 DNA is TGTGCCAGCAGCGCAGGGGCCCAAGGACCCACAGATACGCAGTATTTT. Translation gives CASSAGAQGPTDTQYF. Full variable domain (rest looked up from reference TRBV9 and TRBJ2-3): DSGVTQTPKHLITATGQRVTLRCSPRSGDLSVYWYQQSLDQGLQFLIQYYNGEERAKGNILERFSAQQFPDLHSELNLSSLELGDSALYFCASSAGAQGPTDTQYFGPGTRLTVL.

The V gene is TRBV2, the J gene TRBJ2-7; D might be TRBD2 (5 bases). CDR1 SNHLY and CDR2 FYNNEI come from the germline V gene. The V end was cut by 7 bases, the J end by 7 bases, with 23 bases between. This CDR3 contains 15 residues. Written as DNA, the CDR3 is TGTGCCAGCACTCCTGAACATCCCTTGACGGGGGAGCAGTACTTC. Its translation: CASTPEHPLTGEQYF.

This clone was seen only once. This rearrangement joins TRBV3-1 (or the pseudogene TRBV3-2) to TRBJ1-3; D remains ambiguous. This CDR3 region has 16 residues. V lost 1 base to trimming and J lost 2 bases, with 12 bases between them. CDR1 is LGHDT, CDR2 YNNKEL, per germline (reference sequence). CDR3 residues: CASSQVPGTTGNTIYF. The CDR3 DNA is TGTGCCAGCAGCCAAGTTCCAGGTACGACTGGAAACACCATATATTTT.

The V gene is TRBV7-8, the J gene TRBJ2-2, with 7 bases that match TRBD1. CDR3 size: 18 residues. V gave up 5 bases and J gave up 0 bases; unmatched junction bases: 12. Germline V lookup: CDR1 SGHVS, CDR2 FQNEAQ. The CDR3 spells CASSRRERTGANTGELFF. The DNA of the CDR3 is TGTGCCAGCAGCCGACGCGAAAGGACAGGTGCGAACACCGGGGAGCTGTTTTTT. Full variable domain (outside the CDR3, taken from reference TRBV7-8 and TRBJ2-2): GAGVSQSPRYKVAKRGQDVALRCDPISGHVSLFWYQQALGQGPEFLTYFQNEAQLDKSGLPSDRFFAERPEGSVSTLKIQRTQQEDSAVYLCASSRRERTGANTGELFFGEGSRLTVL.